These 21 T cell receptor beta chains came from one sample sequenced in a study of CD8+CD57+ T cells in acquired aplastic anemia. Sequencing was done on patients that had shown CD8+CD57+ cell expansion by flow cytometry. Genomic DNA constituted the template upon which TCR beta VDJ and CDR3 profiling was performed. Using its own MiXCR run on the reads, TCRdb lists one record per CDR3 protein. The table shows approximately 250,000 distinct CDR3 sequences, with 82% occurring only once. Sequencing was carried out using sorted CD4+, CD8+, or CD8+CD57+ T cells (not recorded which) from PBMCs. Receptor source: a human donor with aplastic anemia.

The chain joins TRBV2 to TRBJ1-1; D gene uncertain. CDR3 length: 10 residues. The germline CDR1 and CDR2 sequences are SNHLY and FYNNEI. V was trimmed by 10 bases and J by 5 bases, leaving 8 bases between them. The DNA for the CDR3 is TGTGCCAACGGACGGACTGAAGCTTTCTTT. Translating gives CANGRTEAFF.

CDR3 residues: CSADRVYEQYF. Written as DNA, the CDR3 is TGCAGTGCAGACAGGGTTTACGAGCAGTACTTC. The chain joins TRBV20-1 to TRBJ2-7; 7 bases are a match to TRBD1. There are 11 residues in the CDR3. Unmatched junction bases numbered 3, after V lost 6 bases and J lost 4 bases. CDR1 and CDR2 from the germline V gene are DFQATT and SNEGSKA (reference sequence).

About this clonotype: Mismatch with germline at one junction end may stem from a read error. V gene TRBV9 combines with J gene TRBJ2-3; D perhaps matches TRBD1 (5 bases). Germline V gene sequence: CDR1 SGDLS, CDR2 YYNGEE. The CDR3 totals 14 residues. In DNA form, the CDR3 reads TGTGCCAGCAGCTTAGGGGAAGGCGGCGATACTTCACATTTT. Translating it yields CASSLGEGGDTSHF.

As concerns this clonotype: At one end the junction does not follow the germline gene, possibly because of a read error. The V and J genes are TRBV6-1 and TRBJ1-1; D uncertain. The CDR3 is made up of 14 amino acids. The germline V gene encodes CDR1 MNHNS and CDR2 SASEGT. For the CDR3, the DNA is TGTGCCAGCAGTCAGGACTGGAGGGCTACTGAAGTTTTCTTT. Translated: CASSQDWRATEVFF.

This clonotype occurred once. CDR3 sequence: CASSFHRDGGTVAYEQYV. DNA of the CDR3: TGTGCCAGCAGCTTTCATCGAGACGGGGGGACCGTTGCGTACGAGCAGTACGTC. V is TRBV7-9 and J is TRBJ2-7; 7 positions agree with TRBD2. The CDR3 length is 18 residues. Germline-derived CDR1 and CDR2 are SEHNR and FQNEAQ (reference sequence). V was pared by 3 bases and J by 4 bases, with 18 bases of the junction left unmatched.

A note on this clonotype: Its ends do not fully match the called genes, so a read error is possible. V is TRBV7-3 and J is TRBJ2-5; TRBD1 is a possible D gene (5 bases). CDR1 and CDR2 (germline): SGHTA, FQGTGA. The CDR3 contains 12 residues. Written as DNA, the CDR3 is TGTGCCGGACACTTAGCACCGGAGACGCTGTACTTT. Translation: CAGHLAPETLYF. The full variable domain, in which reference TRBV7-3 and TRBJ2-5 provide the parts outside the CDR3, is GAGVSQTPSNKVTEKGKYVELRCDPISGHTALYWYRQSLGQGPEFLIYFQGTGAADDSGLPNDRFFAVRPEGSVSTLKIQRTERGDSAVYLCAGHLAPETLYFGPGTRLLVL.

With regard to this clonotype: At one end the junction does not follow the germline gene, possibly because of a read error. The chain employs TRBV7-6 and TRBJ2-5; TRBD1 matches 7 bases. This CDR3 contains 14 residues. Germline CDR1 reads SGHVS; CDR2 reads FNYEAQ. CDR3 nucleotide sequence: TGTGCCAGCAGCTCGGACAGGCGGAATTCACCCCTGCACTTC. This gives the protein CASSSDRRNSPLHF.

The V gene is TRBV7-7, the J gene TRBJ1-2; weak D call: TRBD1 (5 bases). The CDR3 sequence is 16 residues long. Per the germline V gene, CDR1 is SSHAT and CDR2 is FNYEAQ (reference sequence). Trimming took off 2 bases at V and 8 bases at J, with 21 bases between the two ends. CDR3 DNA: TGTGCCAGCAGCTTACGGGACGCGCGTTTGTTGAGCGGCTACACCTTC. Translated, it gives CASSLRDARLLSGYTF.

This sequence joins TRBV7-2 and TRBJ2-7; a possible D gene is TRBD2 (6 bases). The V and J ends lost 6 bases and 8 bases respectively, with 20 bases between them. The CDR3 runs to 14 residues. Germline-derived CDR1 and CDR2 are SGHTA and FQGNSA. CDR3 loop: CASSSSEGGYKQYF. The CDR3 DNA reads as TGTGCCAGCAGTTCCTCGGAGGGTGGATACAAGCAGTACTTC. Drawing the rest from reference TRBV7-2 and TRBJ2-7, the complete variable domain is GAGVSQSPSNKVTEKGKDVELRCDPISGHTALYWYRQSLGQGLEFLIYFQGNSAPDKSGLPSDRFSAERTGGSVSTLTIQRTQQEDSAVYLCASSSSEGGYKQYFGPGTRLTVT.

V gene TRBV9 combines with J gene TRBJ2-3; 9 positions agree with TRBD2. V gave up 4 bases and J gave up 13 bases; unmatched junction bases: 16. Germline values: CDR1 SGDLS, CDR2 YYNGEE. This CDR3 is 15 amino acids long. CDR3 coding DNA: TGTGCCAGCAGCCACGGGGGTGCGGGGGGGGCGAAGGAGTATTTT. Amino acids: CASSHGGAGGAKEYF.

This clonotype was counted between two and nine times. The chain employs TRBV7-2 and TRBJ2-5; weak D call: TRBD2 (5 bases). V lost 2 bases and J lost 2, with 6 bases in between. The CDR3 sequence is 13 residues long. Germline CDR1 and CDR2: SGHTA and FQGNSA. Written as DNA, the CDR3 is TGTGCCAGCAGCTTATCGGGACAAGAGACCCAGTACTTC. Its translation: CASSLSGQETQYF. Variable domain in full (rest from reference TRBV7-2 and TRBJ2-5): GAGVSQSPSNKVTEKGKDVELRCDPISGHTALYWYRQSLGQGLEFLIYFQGNSAPDKSGLPSDRFSAERTGGSVSTLTIQRTQQEDSAVYLCASSLSGQETQYFGPGTRLLVL.

In the case of this clonotype: An end of the junction differs from the germline gene, which may be a read error. The V and J genes are TRBV7-2 and TRBJ2-3, with 10 positions matching TRBD2. This CDR3 has 14 amino acids. The V gene's germline CDR1 is SGHTA and CDR2 FQGNSA. The CDR3 nucleotides read TGTGCCAGCAGCTTGACTAGCGGGCGCGGAGAGCCGCAGTTT. It translates to CASSLTSGRGEPQF.

The chain carries TRBV5-5 and TRBJ2-5, with D hard to call. This CDR3 is 13 amino acids long. The ends were cut back, 4 bases at V and 5 bases at J, with 12 bases in the middle. Per germline, CDR1 SGHKS and CDR2 YYEKEE (reference sequence). The CDR3 DNA follows: TGTGCCAGCAGCCTAAGGACCCAGGAGACCCAGTACTTC. As protein: CASSLRTQETQYF.

Concerning this clonotype itself: The conserved final phenylalanine or tryptophan is absent from the CDR3, which likely points to a read error. The DNA is left out, because the CDR3 cannot be placed on it with certainty; the CDR3 is given as TCRdb lists it. The chain is built from TRBV7-9 and TRBJ2-3. Germline lookup yields CDR1 SEHNR and CDR2 FQNEAQ (reference sequence). With termini counted, the CDR3 has 13 amino acids. Here the CDR3 reads CASGFELTGTPDA.

The chain links TRBV6-1 to TRBJ2-7; 9 bases are a match to TRBD1. Germline V gene lookup returns CDR1 MNHNS and CDR2 SASEGT. The CDR3 is made up of 15 amino acids. V lost 6 bases, J lost 0 bases, and 6 bases stayed unmatched. CDR3 region: CASSLRTGDSYEQYF. In DNA form, the CDR3 reads TGTGCCAGCAGCCTTCGGACAGGGGACTCCTACGAGCAGTACTTC.

A remark on this clonotype: The missing conserved phenylalanine or tryptophan at the end of this CDR3 makes a read error likely. The V call is TRBV2, the J call TRBJ2-3, with TRBD2 matching 8 bases. The germline V gene has CDR1 SNHLY and CDR2 FYNNEI. This CDR3 has 14 residues. Trimming at V came to 6 bases and at J to 9 bases, leaving 11 bases not matched to a gene. Here the CDR3 reads CASSDAGGPVTQYC. The CDR3 DNA sequence: TGTGCCAGCAGCGACGCGGGAGGTCCCGTAACGCAGTATTGT.

The chain joins TRBV7-2 to TRBJ2-1, with D possibly being TRBD2 (5 bases). The V and J ends lost 3 bases and 8 bases respectively, with 20 bases between them. The length of the CDR3 is 16 residues. The germline V gene has CDR1 SGHTA and CDR2 FQGNSA. CDR3 DNA sequence: TGTGCCAGCAGCTTTCAAAGAAGCGGCGATAGCGATGAGCAGTTCTTC. This encodes CASSFQRSGDSDEQFF.

The chain recombines TRBV7-9 with TRBJ2-1; 7 nucleotides match TRBD2. The V segment lost 6 bases and the J segment 11 bases; nucleotides outside the gene matches: 16. CDR3 size: 15 residues. Germline assignment: CDR1 SEHNR and CDR2 FQNEAQ (reference sequence). The CDR3, as DNA: TGTGCCAGCAGTTTCGGCGGGGGTTACTACGAGCAGCAGTTCTTC. Translation gives CASSFGGGYYEQQFF.

About this clonotype: The conserved phenylalanine or tryptophan is not found at the CDR3 terminus, so this likely reflects a read error. V gene TRBV7-8 combines with J gene TRBJ2-5, with D perhaps given as TRBD1 or TRBD2 (6 bases each). CDR1 SGHVS and CDR2 FQNEAQ come from the germline V gene. The CDR3 has 15 amino acids. V gave up 3 bases and J gave up 10 bases, with 21 bases separating them. The CDR3 is CASSFRGAPDTHQYL. CDR3 DNA sequence: TGTGCCAGCAGCTTTAGGGGGGCTCCCGATACGCACCAGTACCTC.

Concerning this clonotype itself: Because it lacks the conserved phenylalanine or tryptophan at the end, this CDR3 is likely a read error. No DNA is shown, since the ends of the CDR3 on it are uncertain; the CDR3 is the one TCRdb lists. The chain has TRBV7-8 and TRBJ1-2; the D segment call TRBD1 is taken from the table without a DNA check. CDR1 and CDR2 (germline): SGHVS, FQNEAQ. The CDR3 length is 13 residues, termini included. CDR3: CASSVGGQGGYTQ.

The chain links TRBV11-3 to TRBJ2-1; possibly TRBD1 for D (7 bases). V was trimmed by 5 bases and J by 8 bases, leaving 13 bases between them. The CDR3 totals 13 residues. Germline CDR1 is SGHNT and CDR2 is YENEEA. The DNA for the CDR3 is TGTGCCAGCAGCGTAGGGGGGACAGATGAGCAGTTCTTC. This encodes CASSVGGTDEQFF.